This record covers a single TCR beta chain. Its target is not known. The sample comes from a study of vaccination effects on CD4 cells after COVID-19. Study-wide context: Expansion of antigen-specific CD4+ T cells with viral peptide pools was carried out by the ViraFEST assay before sequencing.

Study observations and caveats: The study had few convalescent patients and no early post-infection timepoints.

The culture ran for 10 days before CD4+ T cells were isolated. Vaccination of participants consisted of two doses of either the BNT162b2 or mRNA-1273 vaccine. V was clipped by 5 bases and J by 5 bases, with 16 bases between them. The CDR3 has 15 amino acids. Germline V gene lookup returns CDR1 MNHNY and CDR2 SVGAGI (reference sequence). TCRdb's copy holds only in-frame clones and misses some; the assay was immunoSEQ multiplex PCR. The table lists tens of thousands of clones, roughly 74% of them singletons. This sequence was found in a human donor who received a COVID-19 vaccine. The sample consisted of CD4+ T cells from PBMCs cultured without peptide, taken after COVID-19 vaccination. V usage is TRBV6-6 and J usage is TRBJ2-1; either TRBD1 or TRBD2 may supply D (5 bases each). In DNA form, the CDR3 reads TGTGCCAGCAGTCCCCGGATGAGGGGAAACAATGAGCAGTTCTTC. Amino acids: CASSPRMRGNNEQFF.